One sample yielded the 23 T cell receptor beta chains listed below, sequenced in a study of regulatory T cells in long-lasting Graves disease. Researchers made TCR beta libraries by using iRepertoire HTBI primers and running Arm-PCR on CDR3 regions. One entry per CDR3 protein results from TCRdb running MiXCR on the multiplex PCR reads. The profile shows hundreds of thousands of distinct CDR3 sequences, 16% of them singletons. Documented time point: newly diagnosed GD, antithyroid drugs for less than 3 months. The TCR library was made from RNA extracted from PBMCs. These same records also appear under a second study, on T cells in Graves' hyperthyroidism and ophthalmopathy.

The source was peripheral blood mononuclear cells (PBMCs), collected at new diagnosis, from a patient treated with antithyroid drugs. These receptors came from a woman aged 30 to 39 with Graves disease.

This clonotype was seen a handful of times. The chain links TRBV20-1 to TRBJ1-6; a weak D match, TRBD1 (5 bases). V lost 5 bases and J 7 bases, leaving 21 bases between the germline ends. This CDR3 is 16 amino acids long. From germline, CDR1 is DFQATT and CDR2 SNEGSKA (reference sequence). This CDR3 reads CSAERPGTGGNSPLHF. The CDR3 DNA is TGCAGTGCTGAAAGACCCGGGACCGGGGGGAATTCACCCCTCCACTTT.

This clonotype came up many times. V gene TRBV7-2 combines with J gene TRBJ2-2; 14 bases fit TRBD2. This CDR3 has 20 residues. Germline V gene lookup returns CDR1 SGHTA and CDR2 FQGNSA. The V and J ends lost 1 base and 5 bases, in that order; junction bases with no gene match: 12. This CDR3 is CASSLVGGTSGSRGTGELFF. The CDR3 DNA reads TGTGCCAGCAGCTTAGTCGGTGGGACTAGCGGGAGTAGGGGAACCGGGGAGCTGTTTTTT.

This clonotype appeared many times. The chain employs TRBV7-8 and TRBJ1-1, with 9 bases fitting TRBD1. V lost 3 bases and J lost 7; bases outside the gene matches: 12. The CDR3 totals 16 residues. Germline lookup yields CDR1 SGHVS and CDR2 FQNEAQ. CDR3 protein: CASSFFTGGAGSEAFF. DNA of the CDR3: TGTGCCAGCAGCTTTTTCACAGGGGGCGCCGGCAGTGAAGCTTTCTTT.

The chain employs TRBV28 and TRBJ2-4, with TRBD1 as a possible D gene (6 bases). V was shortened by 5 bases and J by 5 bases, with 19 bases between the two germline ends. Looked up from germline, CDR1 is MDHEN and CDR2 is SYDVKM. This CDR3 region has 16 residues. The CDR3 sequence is CASSPELDSQENIQYF. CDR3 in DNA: TGTGCCAGCAGTCCCGAACTGGACAGCCAGGAAAACATTCAGTACTTC.

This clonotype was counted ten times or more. CDR3 DNA: TGTGCCACATCCTCTACCTCTGGGGCCAACGTCCTGACTTTC. It translates to CATSSTSGANVLTF. V and J are TRBV27 and TRBJ2-6; no definite D call. Germline loops: CDR1 MNHEY, CDR2 SMNVEV (reference sequence). Deletions cut 10 bases from V and 0 bases from J, with 10 bases between. The CDR3 sequence is 14 residues long.

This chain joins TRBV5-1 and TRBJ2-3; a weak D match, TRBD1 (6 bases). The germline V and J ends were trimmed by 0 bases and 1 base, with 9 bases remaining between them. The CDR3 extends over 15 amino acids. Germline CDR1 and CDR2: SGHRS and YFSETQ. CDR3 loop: CASSLAPGGTDTQYF. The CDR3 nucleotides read TGCGCCAGCAGCTTGGCACCAGGGGGCACAGATACGCAGTATTTT.

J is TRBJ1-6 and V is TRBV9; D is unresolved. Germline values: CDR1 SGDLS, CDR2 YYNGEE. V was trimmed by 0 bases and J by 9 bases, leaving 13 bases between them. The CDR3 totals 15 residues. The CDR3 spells CASSVEGGPASPLHF. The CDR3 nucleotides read TGTGCCAGCAGCGTAGAAGGAGGGCCCGCTTCACCCCTCCACTTT.

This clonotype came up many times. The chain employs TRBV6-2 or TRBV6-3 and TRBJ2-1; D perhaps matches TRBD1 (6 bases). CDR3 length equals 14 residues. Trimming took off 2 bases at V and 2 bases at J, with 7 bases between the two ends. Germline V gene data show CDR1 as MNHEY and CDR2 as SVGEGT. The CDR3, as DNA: TGTGCCAGCAGTTACCGGGACACCTACAATGAGCAGTTCTTC. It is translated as CASSYRDTYNEQFF.

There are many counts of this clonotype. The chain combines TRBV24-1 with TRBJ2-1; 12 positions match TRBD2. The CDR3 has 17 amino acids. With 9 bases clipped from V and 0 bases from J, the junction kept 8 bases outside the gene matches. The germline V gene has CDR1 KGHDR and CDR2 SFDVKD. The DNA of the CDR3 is TGTGCCACCGCCGCTAGCGGGAGGGTAAGCTCCTACAATGAGCAGTTCTTC. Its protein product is CATAASGRVSSYNEQFF.

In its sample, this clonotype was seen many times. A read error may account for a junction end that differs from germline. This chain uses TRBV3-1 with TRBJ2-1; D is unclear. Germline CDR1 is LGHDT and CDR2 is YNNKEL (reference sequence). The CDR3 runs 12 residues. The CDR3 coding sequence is TGTGCCAGCAGTCAAGTTCCGAATGAGCAGTTCTTC. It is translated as CASSQVPNEQFF.

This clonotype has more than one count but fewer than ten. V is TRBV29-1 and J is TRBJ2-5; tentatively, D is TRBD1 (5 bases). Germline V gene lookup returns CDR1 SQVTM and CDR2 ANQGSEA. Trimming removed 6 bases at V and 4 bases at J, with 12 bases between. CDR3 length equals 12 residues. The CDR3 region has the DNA TGCAGCGTACTACAGGTCCCAGAGACCCAGTACTTC. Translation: CSVLQVPETQYF.

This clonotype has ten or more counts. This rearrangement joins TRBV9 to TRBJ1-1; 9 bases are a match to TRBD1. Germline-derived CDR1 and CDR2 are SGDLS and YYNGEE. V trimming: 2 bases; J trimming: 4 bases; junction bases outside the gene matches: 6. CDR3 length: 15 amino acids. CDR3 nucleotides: TGTGCCAGCAGCGTGGGACAGGGTTTGGGCACTGAAGCTTTCTTT. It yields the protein CASSVGQGLGTEAFF.

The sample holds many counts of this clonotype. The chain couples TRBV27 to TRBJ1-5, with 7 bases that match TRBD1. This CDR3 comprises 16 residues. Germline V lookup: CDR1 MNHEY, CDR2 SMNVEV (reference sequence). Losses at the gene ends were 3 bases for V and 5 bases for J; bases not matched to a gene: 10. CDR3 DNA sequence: TGTGCCAGCAGTTTGCTCAAGACAGGGCTTGATCAGCCCCAGCATTTT. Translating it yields CASSLLKTGLDQPQHF.

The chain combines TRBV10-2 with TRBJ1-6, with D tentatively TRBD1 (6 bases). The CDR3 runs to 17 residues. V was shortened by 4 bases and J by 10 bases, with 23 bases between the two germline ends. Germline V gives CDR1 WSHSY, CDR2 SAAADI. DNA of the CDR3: TGCGCCAGCAGTGTAAACCTAAACAGGGCTGGGGGATCACCCCTCCACTTT. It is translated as CASSVNLNRAGGSPLHF.

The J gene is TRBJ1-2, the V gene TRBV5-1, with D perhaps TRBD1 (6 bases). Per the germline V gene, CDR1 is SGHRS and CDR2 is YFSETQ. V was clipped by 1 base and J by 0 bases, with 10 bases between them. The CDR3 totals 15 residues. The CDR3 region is CASSLSGVTNYGYTF. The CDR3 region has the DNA TGCGCCAGCAGCTTGTCAGGGGTGACTAACTATGGCTACACCTTC.

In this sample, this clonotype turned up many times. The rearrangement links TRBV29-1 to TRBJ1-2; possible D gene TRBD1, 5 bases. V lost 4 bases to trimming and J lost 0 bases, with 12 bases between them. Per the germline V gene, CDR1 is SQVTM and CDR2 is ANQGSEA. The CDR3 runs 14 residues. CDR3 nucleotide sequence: TGCAGCGTTGGACAAGGGGAAGCTAACTATGGCTACACCTTC. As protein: CSVGQGEANYGYTF.

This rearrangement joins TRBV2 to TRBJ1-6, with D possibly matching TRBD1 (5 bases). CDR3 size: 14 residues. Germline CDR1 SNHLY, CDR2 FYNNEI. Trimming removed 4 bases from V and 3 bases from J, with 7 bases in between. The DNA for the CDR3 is TGTGCCAGCAGTGTCAGGGACTATAATTCACCCCTCCACTTT. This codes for CASSVRDYNSPLHF.

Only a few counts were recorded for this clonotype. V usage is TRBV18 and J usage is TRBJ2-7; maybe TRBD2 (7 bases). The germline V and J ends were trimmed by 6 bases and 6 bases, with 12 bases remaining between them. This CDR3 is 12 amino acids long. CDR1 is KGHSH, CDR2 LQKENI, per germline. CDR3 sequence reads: CASSGGGLEQYF. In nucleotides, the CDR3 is TGTGCCAGCTCCGGCGGGGGCCTCGAGCAGTACTTC.

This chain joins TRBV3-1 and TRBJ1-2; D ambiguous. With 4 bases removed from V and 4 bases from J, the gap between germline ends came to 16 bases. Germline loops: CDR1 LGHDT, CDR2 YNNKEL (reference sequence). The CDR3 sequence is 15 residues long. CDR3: CASSPSTLLIYGYTF. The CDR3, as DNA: TGTGCCAGCAGCCCAAGTACGTTGCTTATCTATGGCTACACCTTC.

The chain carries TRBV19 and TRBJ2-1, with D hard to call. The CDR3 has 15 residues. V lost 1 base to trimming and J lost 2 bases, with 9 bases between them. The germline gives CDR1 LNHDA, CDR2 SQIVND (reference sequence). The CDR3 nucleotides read TGTGCCAGTAGTATAGCACCAGAGACCTACAATGAGCAGTTCTTC. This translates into CASSIAPETYNEQFF.

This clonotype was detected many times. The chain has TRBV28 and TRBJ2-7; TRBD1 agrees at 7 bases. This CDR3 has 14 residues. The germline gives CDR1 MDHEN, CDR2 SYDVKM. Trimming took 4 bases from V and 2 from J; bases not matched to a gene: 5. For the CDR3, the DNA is TGTGCCAGCAGTTCGGGACAGATTACCTACGAGCAGTACTTC. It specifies CASSSGQITYEQYF.

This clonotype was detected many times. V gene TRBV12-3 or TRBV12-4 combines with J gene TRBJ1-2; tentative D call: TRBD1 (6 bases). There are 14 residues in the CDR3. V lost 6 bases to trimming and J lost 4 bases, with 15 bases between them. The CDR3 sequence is CASSRGHSLYGYTF. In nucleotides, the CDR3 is TGTGCCAGCAGCAGGGGCCACTCACTCTATGGCTACACCTTC.

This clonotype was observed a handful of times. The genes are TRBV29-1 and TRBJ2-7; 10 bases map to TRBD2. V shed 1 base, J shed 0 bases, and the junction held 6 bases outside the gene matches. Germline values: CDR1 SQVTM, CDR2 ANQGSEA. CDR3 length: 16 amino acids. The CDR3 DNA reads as TGCAGCGTTGAAGCTGACACTAGCGGGACCTCCTACGAGCAGTACTTC. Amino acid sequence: CSVEADTSGTSYEQYF.